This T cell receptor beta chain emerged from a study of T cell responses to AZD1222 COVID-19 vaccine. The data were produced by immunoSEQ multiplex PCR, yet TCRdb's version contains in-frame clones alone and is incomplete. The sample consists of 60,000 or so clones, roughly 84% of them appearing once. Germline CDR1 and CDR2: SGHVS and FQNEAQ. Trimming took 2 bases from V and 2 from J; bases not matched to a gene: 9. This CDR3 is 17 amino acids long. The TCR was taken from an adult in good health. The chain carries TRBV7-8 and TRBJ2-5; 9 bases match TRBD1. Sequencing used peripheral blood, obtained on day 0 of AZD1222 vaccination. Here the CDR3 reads CASSLRQGDNEQETQYF. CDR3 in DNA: TGTGCCAGCAGCTTAAGACAGGGGGACAACGAACAAGAGACCCAGTACTTC.